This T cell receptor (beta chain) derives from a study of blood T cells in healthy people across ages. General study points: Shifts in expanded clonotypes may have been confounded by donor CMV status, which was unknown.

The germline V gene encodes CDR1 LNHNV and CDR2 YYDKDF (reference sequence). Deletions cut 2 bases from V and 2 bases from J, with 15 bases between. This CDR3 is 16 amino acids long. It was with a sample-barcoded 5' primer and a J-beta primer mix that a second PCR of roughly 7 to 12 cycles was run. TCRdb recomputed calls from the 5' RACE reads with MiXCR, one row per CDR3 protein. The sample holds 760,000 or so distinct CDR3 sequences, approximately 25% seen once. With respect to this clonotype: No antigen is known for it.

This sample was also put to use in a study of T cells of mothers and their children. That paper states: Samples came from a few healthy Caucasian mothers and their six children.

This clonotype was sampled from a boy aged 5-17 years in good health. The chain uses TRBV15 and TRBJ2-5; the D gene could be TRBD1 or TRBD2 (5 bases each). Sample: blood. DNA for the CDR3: TGTGCCACCAGCAGACTGCCGGGACCCTCGCAAGAGACCCAGTACTTC. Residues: CATSRLPGPSQETQYF.